This T cell receptor (beta chain) originates from a study of vaccination effects on CD4 cells after COVID-19. Study summary: Two-dose BNT162b2 or mRNA-1273 vaccination was given to participants. Study results and limitations: By a late point after vaccination, infection- and vaccine-induced clones had shrunk markedly through clonal contraction.

Concerning this clone itself: Its antigen is undetermined.

Expansion with viral peptide pools was applied to antigen-specific CD4+ T cells by the ViraFEST assay prior to sequencing. At the end of roughly ten days of culture, CD4+ T cells were isolated. This person caught SARS-CoV-2 sometime from March to December 2020, and PCR testing confirmed the infection. IL-2 at around 9.8 IU/ml and peptides at around 10 ug/ml were added to cultured PBMC, two million per well. On both days 3 and 7, half of the culture medium was replaced with IL-2 medium. The germline V gene encodes CDR1 SGHNT and CDR2 YENEEA. V was pared by 8 bases and J by 1 base, with 2 bases of the junction left unmatched. This CDR3 is built from 14 residues. This table comes from immunoSEQ multiplex PCR, and its TCRdb copy is limited to in-frame clones, with some not included. The repertoire consists of approximately 30,000 clones, with under 85% occurring once and the leading ten covering less than 35%.

This TCR was recovered from a human donor who had a prior SARS-CoV-2 infection. The chain carries TRBV11-3 and TRBJ2-2; 9 nucleotides align to TRBD1. The sequences come from CD4+ T cells from PBMCs cultured with a peptide pool, collected before COVID-19 vaccination. This CDR3 reads CASGGQGNTGELFF. The CDR3 DNA is TGTGCCAGCGGGGGACAGGGGAACACCGGGGAGCTGTTTTTT.